This T cell receptor (beta chain) is drawn from a study of naive and memory T cell subsets. Germline V gene lookup returns CDR1 SQVTM and CDR2 ANQGSEA. The ends lost 3 bases at V and 3 bases at J; junction bases unmatched: 5. This CDR3 contains 15 residues. Study-level points and caveats: Diversity fell and Gini index rose from naive through CM, EM, EMRA. Over 95% of naive TCR sequences appeared only once, unlike memory subsets. No ground truth validated the naive and memory repertoire findings. Possibly reflecting memory cells re-expressing CD45RA, a few larger clonotypes occurred in naive repertoires, especially CD8.

Both TRBC1 and TRBC2 were covered by a beta constant-region primer of two equimolar oligonucleotides. Ligated cDNA was amplified by four rounds of PCR with nested alpha and beta constant-region primers and SP2. TCRdb itself ran the UMI-ligation and nested PCR reads through MiXCR, one entry per CDR3 protein. The sample shows some 80,000 distinct CDR3 sequences, around 9% of them seen only once. This clonotype was recorded many times. Its cognate antigen is unknown. This receptor was obtained from a human donor in good health. The chain carries TRBV29-1 and TRBJ2-1, with 10 nucleotides matching TRBD2. Source material: naive CD8+ T cells from blood. In DNA form, the CDR3 reads TGCAGCGTTGAGGGACTAGCGCCTAACTACAATGAGCAGTTCTTC. Translating it yields CSVEGLAPNYNEQFF.